Below, 23 T cell receptor beta chains from the same sample are listed, as sequenced in a study of tumor and adjacent non-tumor tissue in lung cancer. A modified ARM-PCR protocol with three rounds of nested PCR amplified TCRbeta. TCRdb re-analysed the multiplex PCR reads in MiXCR, keeping a single row per CDR3 protein. The sample has about 67,000 distinct CDR3 sequences, more than 65% seen once. RNA was extracted from bulk tissue without any cell sorting. This non-tumor lung sample came from over 3 cm beyond the tumor edge. Sequenced: distant non-tumor lung tissue. These receptors were collected from a man in his 60s with non-small cell lung cancer.

Many counts were recorded for this clonotype. The chain combines TRBV2 with TRBJ2-7; perhaps TRBD1 as D (5 bases). The V and J ends lost 2 bases and 5 bases respectively, with 10 bases between them. The CDR3 covers 13 residues. CDR1 SNHLY and CDR2 FYNNEI come from the germline V gene. The chain's CDR3 is CASSEQGFNEQYF. CDR3 bases: TGTGCCAGCAGTGAACAGGGATTTAACGAGCAGTACTTC.

J is TRBJ1-5 and V is TRBV16, with no clear D. This CDR3 region has 15 residues. CDR1 KGHSY and CDR2 FQNENV come from the germline V gene. The CDR3 nucleotides read TGTACCATCAGCCAAATCGACGCCTTATATCAGCCCCAGCATTTT. Amino acids: CTISQIDALYQPQHF.

This clonotype was recorded a few times. At one end the junction does not follow the germline gene, possibly because of a read error. J is TRBJ2-5 and V is TRBV10-2, with D perhaps matching TRBD2 (5 bases). Germline values: CDR1 WSHSY, CDR2 SAAADI. This CDR3 has 15 residues. The chain's CDR3 is CTSSDGLPKSETQYF. The CDR3 DNA follows: TGCACCAGCAGTGATGGACTCCCGAAAAGTGAGACCCAGTACTTC.

This clonotype was seen once. At one end, the junction sequence differs from germline, possibly due to a read error. The chain links TRBV14 to TRBJ2-5; the D is unclear. Germline values: CDR1 SGHDN, CDR2 FVKESK. The CDR3 is 14 residues long. CDR3 amino acids: CTSSQRHIQESQYF. The CDR3 DNA sequence: TGTACCAGCAGCCAACGGCACATCCAAGAGAGCCAGTACTTC.

This chain's CDR3 is CASGGTGGEAQYF. CDR3 nucleotides: TGTGCCAGCGGAGGGACTGGGGGCGAGGCCCAGTACTTC. This sequence joins TRBV6-2 or TRBV6-3 and TRBJ2-5; D possibly uses TRBD1 or TRBD2 (6 bases each). The CDR3 totals 13 residues. Trimming removed 8 bases at V and 9 bases at J, with 19 bases between. CDR1 MNHEY and CDR2 SVGEGT come from the germline V gene.

This clonotype qualifies as medium-sized. The rearrangement links TRBV29-1 to TRBJ1-1; D call uncertain. The CDR3 runs 11 residues. Trimming stripped 5 bases from V and 5 bases from J, with 9 bases between. The germline V gene has CDR1 SQVTM and CDR2 ANQGSEA. The CDR3, as DNA: TGCAGCGTTAGGGTAGGGACTGAAGCTTTCTTT. Translated, it gives CSVRVGTEAFF.

The sample holds a few counts of this clonotype. A read error may be the cause here, since a much bigger clone is one base away. The V call is TRBV5-6, the J call TRBJ1-2; D is uncertain. The CDR3 consists of 13 residues. The germline V gene has CDR1 SGHDT and CDR2 YYEEEE. The CDR3 DNA reads as TGTGTCAGCAGCCGCTGGCAGAGCTATGGCTACACCTTC. Protein sequence: CVSSRWQSYGYTF. Using reference TRBV5-6 and TRBJ1-2 for the parts outside the CDR3, the full variable domain is DAGVTQSPTHLIKTRGQQVTLRCSPKSGHDTVSWYQQALGQGPQFIFQYYEEEERQRGNFPDRFSGHQFPNYSSELNVNALLLGDSALYLCVSSRWQSYGYTFGSGTRLTVV.

This clonotype was recorded at least ten times. CDR3 protein: CSARGVGGRGYTF. The CDR3 region has the DNA TGCAGTGCTAGGGGGGTTGGGGGGCGTGGCTACACCTTC. The rearrangement uses TRBV20-1 and TRBJ1-2, with a possible D match to TRBD1 (6 bases). The CDR3 has 13 residues. The ends were cut back, 3 bases at V and 7 bases at J, with 15 bases in the middle. CDR1 is DFQATT and CDR2 is SNEGSKA in the germline V gene (reference sequence).

Comments on this clonotype: Germline is not matched at one junction end, which may reflect a read error. This sequence joins TRBV10-3 and TRBJ2-1; 9 nucleotides match TRBD1. CDR3 size: 15 residues. Germline CDR1 reads ENHRY; CDR2 reads SYGVKD. The CDR3 is CAIIEATGGRNEQFF. For the CDR3, the DNA is TGTGCCATCATTGAGGCGACAGGGGGGAGGAATGAGCAGTTCTTC.

Many counts were recorded for this clonotype. This chain uses TRBV6-1 with TRBJ2-1, with 10 positions matching TRBD2. CDR1 is MNHNS and CDR2 is SASEGT in the germline V gene. Trimming cost V 4 bases and J 3 bases; bases outside gene matches: 6. This CDR3 has 16 residues. The CDR3 sequence is CASSADSGRIYNEQFF. CDR3 nucleotide sequence: TGTGCCAGCAGTGCAGATAGCGGGAGGATCTACAATGAGCAGTTCTTC.

To note about this clonotype: Possible read error: a much larger clone is one base away. The chain couples TRBV5-1 to TRBJ1-4, with a weak D call TRBD1 (5 bases). This CDR3 contains 15 residues. Germline loops: CDR1 SGHRS, CDR2 YFSETQ. V shed 3 bases and J shed 4 bases, with 13 bases lying between them. This chain's CDR3 is CASSSEGLVNEKLFF. The DNA of the CDR3 is TGCGCCAGCAGCTCTGAGGGGTTAGTTAATGAAAAACTGTTTTTT.

This clonotype occurred many times. The CDR3 sequence is CASSLRRGEGTNEKLFF. CDR3 in DNA: TGCGCCAGCAGCTTGCGGAGAGGGGAGGGAACTAATGAAAAACTGTTTTTT. This sequence joins TRBV5-1 and TRBJ1-4; D is perhaps TRBD1 (5 bases). V was shortened by 1 base and J by 1 base, with 14 bases between the two germline ends. CDR3 size: 17 residues. Germline V CDR1 and CDR2: SGHRS, YFSETQ.

This clonotype was recorded a few times. A much larger clone is a single base away; this may be a read error. The chain joins TRBV5-1 to TRBJ1-1, with D perhaps matching TRBD1 (5 bases). Per the germline V gene, CDR1 is SGHRS and CDR2 is YFSETQ. This CDR3 has 14 amino acids. The CDR3 here is CASSPGLRNTEVFF. CDR3 DNA sequence: TGCGCCAGCAGCCCGGGACTCCGGAACACTGAAGTTTTCTTT.

This clonotype was detected ten times or more. CDR3 bases: TGTGCCAGCCTGGGGGGGACCGCTGAAGCTTTCTTT. Translating it yields CASLGGTAEAFF. The J gene is TRBJ1-1, the V gene TRBV12-3 or TRBV12-4, with TRBD1 as a possible D gene (5 bases). Trimming removed 8 bases from V and 6 bases from J, with 13 bases in between. This CDR3 comprises 12 residues.

A single count supports this clonotype. A read error may produce the germline difference seen at one junction end. The rearrangement links TRBV4-1 to TRBJ1-2, with 7 bases lining up with TRBD1. The CDR3 is 17 residues long. Germline V lookup: CDR1 MGHRA, CDR2 YSYEKL. The DNA of the CDR3 is TGCGCCAGCACATCCTCATCAGGGGGAGGGATGGACAATGGCTACGCCTTC. This gives the protein CASTSSSGGGMDNGYAF.

Points on this clonotype: An end of the junction differs from the germline gene, which may be a read error. The V call is TRBV4-2, the J call TRBJ2-1, with 7 positions matching TRBD2. This CDR3 region has 13 residues. Germline V gene lookup returns CDR1 LGHNA and CDR2 YNFKEQ. Here the CDR3 reads CASSLGTINEKFF. The CDR3 nucleotides are TGTGCCAGCAGTCTTGGGACTATTAATGAGAAGTTCTTC.

To note about this clonotype: A read error is possible here, since a much larger clone lies one base away. Here the CDR3 omits its conserved ending phenylalanine or tryptophan, so a read error is the likely source. The chain has TRBV30 and TRBJ2-7; possible D gene TRBD1, 6 bases. In germline, CDR1 is GTSNPN, CDR2 SVGIG (reference sequence). The CDR3 sequence is 13 residues long. V was clipped by 3 bases and J by 5 bases, with 14 bases between them. The CDR3 here is CAWRGTGTDEQYL. CDR3 DNA: TGTGCCTGGAGAGGAACAGGGACCGACGAGCAGTACCTC.

This sequence joins TRBV6-1 and TRBJ1-2; 7 bases are a match to TRBD1. Trimming cost V 8 bases and J 7 bases; bases outside gene matches: 4. There are 11 residues in the CDR3. Germline V lookup: CDR1 MNHNS, CDR2 SASEGT. The CDR3 is CASGQVGGYTF. The CDR3 DNA follows: TGTGCCAGCGGACAGGTCGGTGGCTACACCTTC.

At least ten counts were recorded for this clonotype. The chain couples TRBV20-1 to TRBJ2-5, with TRBD2 matching 16 bases. The CDR3 length is 16 residues. The V gene's germline CDR1 is DFQATT and CDR2 SNEGSKA (reference sequence). V lost 7 bases to trimming and J lost 4 bases; unmatched junction nucleotides: 9. CDR3 sequence reads: CSVKGLAGGPAETQYF. CDR3 DNA sequence: TGCAGTGTGAAGGGACTAGCGGGAGGGCCGGCAGAGACCCAGTACTTC.

A note on this clonotype: One base away lies a much larger clone, so this may be a sequencing read error. This sequence joins TRBV20-1 and TRBJ2-1, with TRBD2 matching 10 bases. With 6 bases clipped from V and 6 bases from J, the junction kept 11 bases outside the gene matches. CDR1 DFQATT and CDR2 SNEGSKA come from the germline V gene (reference sequence). The CDR3 is made up of 15 amino acids. The CDR3 is CSARGGTSVGNEQFF. Written as DNA, the CDR3 is TGCAGTGCCAGGGGCGGGACTAGCGTTGGCAATGAGCAGTTCTTC.

With respect to this clonotype: Relative to the germline gene, one junction end is altered; a read error may explain this. V is TRBV12-3 or TRBV12-4 and J is TRBJ2-1; no definite D call. The CDR3 is 15 residues long. CDR3 residues: CASRPGRSSYNVQFF. The CDR3 DNA follows: TGTGCCAGCAGGCCTGGGCGGTCTTCATACAATGTGCAGTTCTTC.

This clonotype was seen a few times. Being one base from a much bigger clone, this may be a read error. The conserved phenylalanine or tryptophan normally closing the CDR3 is absent here, so this likely arose from a read error. This chain uses TRBV29-1 with TRBJ1-1; 9 nucleotides align to TRBD1. The CDR3 length is 16 residues. With V trimmed by 5 bases and J by 5 bases, 15 bases remained unmatched. Germline V CDR1 and CDR2: SQVTM, ANQGSEA. The DNA of the CDR3 is TGCAGCGTTAAACCCGTCCGGACAGGGGAGTGGACTGAAGCTTTCCTT. This codes for CSVKPVRTGEWTEAFL.

A note on this clonotype: One junction end does not reproduce the germline sequence, and a read error may be involved. The gene calls are TRBV6-1 and TRBJ2-7, with TRBD1 identical over 7 bases. CDR1 and CDR2 from the germline V gene are MNHNS and SASEGT. This CDR3 has 14 amino acids. CDR3 in DNA: TGTACCAGCAGTGAAGGGACAGAGGCCTACGAGCAGTACTTC. Protein: CTSSEGTEAYEQYF.